Listed below are T cell receptor beta chains from one sample, sequenced in a study of regulatory T cells in long-lasting Graves disease. TCRdb re-called the multiplex PCR reads with MiXCR, one entry per CDR3 protein. This repertoire shows approximately 400,000 distinct CDR3 sequences, around 16% found once; its top ten account for over 7%. The sample was also reused in another study, on T cells in Graves' hyperthyroidism and ophthalmopathy.

This material consisted of peripheral blood mononuclear cells (PBMCs), taken at new diagnosis, from a patient treated with antithyroid drugs. These receptors all stem from a woman in her thirties or forties with Graves disease. CDR3s include the opening cysteine and the closing phenylalanine or tryptophan. The order of the fields is CDR3 protein, CDR3 DNA, J gene, clone size, V gene, D gene. D genes are given only for firm matches. Some rows have no size entry. The others give once, few or many, or a class for an expanded clone.

CASRGGLGTSAEKGLYEQYF TGTGCCAGCAGGGGCGGTTTGGGGACTAGCGCGGAGAAAGGGCTCTACGAGCAGTACTTC TRBJ2-7 many TRBV6-1 TRBD2
CASSLGGTAITEAFF TGTGCCAGCAGCTTAGGTGGGACCGCGATCACTGAAGCTTTCTTT TRBJ1-1 few TRBV11-3 -
CASSQDSSGSYYEQYF TGTGCCAGCAGCCAAGATTCGAGCGGGAGCTACTACGAGCAGTACTTC TRBJ2-7 - TRBV4-2 TRBD2
CASGGFGPSGSNEQFF TGTGCCAGCGGTGGGTTTGGGCCTAGCGGGAGCAATGAGCAGTTCTTC TRBJ2-1 - TRBV14 TRBD2
CASLGGRHNEQFF TGTGCCAGCTTAGGGGGAAGGCACAATGAGCAGTTCTTC TRBJ2-1 - TRBV6-1 -
CASSLTYEGLLGF TGTGCCAGCAGTTTAACCTACGAGGGGCTCTTAGGCTTC TRBJ2-7 few TRBV28 -
CASSHETSGRVYEQYF TGCGCCAGCAGCCACGAGACTAGCGGGAGGGTCTACGAGCAGTACTTC TRBJ2-7 - TRBV4-3 TRBD2
CASSSRGTGVSYEQYF TGTGCCAGCAGCTCCAGGGGGACGGGGGTCAGCTACGAGCAGTACTTC TRBJ2-7 many TRBV11-3 -
CASRDASSGEQFF TGTGCCAGCAGGGATGCTTCCTCAGGTGAGCAGTTCTTC TRBJ2-1 medium-sized TRBV3-1 -
CASSPPLASGSEWEETQYF TGTGCCAGCTCACCACCGTTGGCTAGCGGGAGCGAGTGGGAAGAGACCCAGTACTTC TRBJ2-5 many TRBV18 TRBD2
CASSPRDRTAYEQYF TGTGCCAGTAGTCCCCGGGACAGAACGGCCTACGAGCAGTACTTC TRBJ2-7 many TRBV19 TRBD1
CASSAGQGGEAFF TGCGCCAGCAGCGCCGGACAGGGGGGTGAAGCTTTCTTT TRBJ1-1 many TRBV5-1 TRBD1
CASSSGSEDTQYF TGCGCCAGCAGCTCGGGCTCCGAAGATACGCAGTATTTT TRBJ2-3 few TRBV5-1 -
CASSYRDRGYTF TGTGCCAGTTCTTACAGGGATCGCGGCTACACCTTC TRBJ1-2 - TRBV19 -
CSVEGEQGYNEQFF TGCAGCGTTGAAGGGGAACAGGGCTACAATGAGCAGTTCTTC TRBJ2-1 many TRBV29-1 -
CSARDPTSGSQDGELFF TGCAGTGCTAGAGACCCGACTAGCGGGAGTCAGGACGGGGAGCTGTTTTTT TRBJ2-2 few TRBV20-1 TRBD2
CASRSEYEQYF TGTGCCAGCAGATCAGAGTACGAGCAGTACTTC TRBJ2-7 - TRBV6-1 -
CAISEFWSGVNQPQHF TGTGCCATCAGTGAATTTTGGTCAGGGGTCAATCAGCCCCAGCATTTT TRBJ1-5 few TRBV10-3 -
CASSQPGSYNEQFF TGTGCCAGCAGCCAACCGGGGTCCTACAATGAGCAGTTCTTC TRBJ2-1 - TRBV7-6 -
CASSLLGVREQYF TGTGCCAGCAGCCTGCTGGGGGTCCGCGAGCAGTACTTC TRBJ2-7 - TRBV7-2 -
CASSQGPGPGELFF TGTGCCAGCAGCCAAGGCCCGGGACCCGGGGAGCTGTTTTTT TRBJ2-2 - TRBV4-2 -
CASSEQGQNEQYF TGTGCCAGCAGTGAACAGGGTCAGAACGAGCAGTACTTC TRBJ2-7 few TRBV2 -
CASSSPRTSGYNEQFF TGTGCCAGCAGTTCCCCTCGGACTAGCGGTTACAATGAGCAGTTCTTC TRBJ2-1 many TRBV12-3/TRBV12-4 TRBD2
CASSPRDMGGYTF TGCGCCAGCAGCCCGAGGGACATGGGTGGCTACACCTTC TRBJ1-2 many TRBV5-1 -
CASSLTSGRSDTGELFF TGTGCCAGCAGCTTGACTAGCGGGAGGTCGGACACCGGGGAGCTGTTTTTT TRBJ2-2 many TRBV28 TRBD2
CATRDRGHEKLFF TGTGCCACCCGGGACAGGGGGCACGAAAAACTGTTTTTT TRBJ1-4 few TRBV15 TRBD1
CAGSDGGSNQPQHF TGTGCCGGCAGTGACGGGGGGAGCAATCAGCCCCAGCATTTT TRBJ1-5 - TRBV6-2/TRBV6-3 -
CASSLQGRYGGNTIYF TGTGCCAGCAGCCTACAGGGTCGGTACGGTGGAAACACCATATATTTT TRBJ1-3 many TRBV7-2 -
CASSYPDPGNTIYF TGCGCCAGCAGCTACCCAGACCCTGGAAACACCATATATTTT TRBJ1-3 few TRBV5-1 -
CASSLQGLMSSPLHF TGTGCCAGCAGCTTACAGGGGCTAATGAGTTCACCCCTCCACTTT TRBJ1-6 - TRBV13 -
CASSRRQGPNEQFF TGTGCCAGCAGTCGCCGTCAGGGTCCCAATGAGCAGTTCTTC TRBJ2-1 - TRBV7-2 -
CASSLTSGSSLGTDTQYF TGTGCCAGCAGTCTAACTAGCGGGAGTTCCCTGGGCACAGATACGCAGTATTTT TRBJ2-3 once TRBV28 TRBD2
CASSLPTGLYNSPLHF TGTGCCAGCAGCTTACCAACAGGGCTCTATAATTCACCCCTCCACTTT TRBJ1-6 - TRBV7-2 -
CASSLERGNFYGYTF TGTGCCAGCAGCTTGGAGCGGGGGAATTTCTATGGCTACACCTTC TRBJ1-2 - TRBV7-8 -